This T cell receptor beta chain was recovered during a study of cytomegalovirus exposure and HLA in healthy donors. Study-wide results and limits: Compared with the approximately 680-donor mean, an Asian-associated ancestry cluster reportedly had fewer N-insertions, according to a later analysis. Reportedly, cytomegalovirus status was diagnosed with high sensitivity and specificity.

Of note for this clone: Its antigen is currently unknown.

The length of the CDR3 is 13 residues. V was cut by 3 bases and J by 5 bases, with 10 bases left in between. Germline-derived CDR1 and CDR2 are MNHEY and SMNVEV (reference sequence). PCR amplification relied on 60 Vbeta primers (plus 13 Jbeta primers). Some clones are missing from TCRdb's copy, which holds only in-frame ones; the method was immunoSEQ multiplex PCR. Among around 140,000 clones listed, approximately 77% were seen once. The receptor comes from a woman in her 40s in good health and CMV-seronegative. The sample comprised PBMCs. This chain joins TRBV27 and TRBJ2-5; tentatively, D is TRBD1 (5 bases). As DNA, the CDR3 is TGTGCCAGCAGTTTTCTGGGGCTTGAGACCCAGTACTTC. This translates into CASSFLGLETQYF.